The rows below give T cell receptor beta chains drawn from one sample of a study of T cells in narcolepsy. The data were produced by immunoSEQ multiplex PCR, yet TCRdb's version contains in-frame clones alone and is incomplete. This sample has tens of thousands of clones; around 86% occur once, and the top ten carry 2% to 3%. The source material was CD45RA- memory CD4+ T cells from PBMCs. These receptors all come from a human donor with narcolepsy. Each CDR3 is given with its conserved first and last residue. A D gene is named only where the DNA matches it firmly. The size field is filled for only some rows; it gives once, few, many or a size class.

j_gene: TRBJ2-1
abundance: NA
d_gene: TRBD1
v_gene: TRBV5-5
CDR3aa: CASGPQGRYNEQFF
CDR3nt: TGTGCCAGCGGCCCACAGGGGCGTTACAATGAGCAGTTCTTC

j_gene: TRBJ1-5
abundance: NA
d_gene: NA
v_gene: TRBV7-9
CDR3aa: CASSLGGAGYSNQPQHF
CDR3nt: TGTGCCAGCAGCTTAGGGGGGGCAGGTTATAGCAATCAGCCCCAGCATTTT

j_gene: TRBJ1-1
abundance: NA
d_gene: NA
v_gene: TRBV7-9
CDR3aa: CASSLGGGMGTEAFF
CDR3nt: TGTGCCAGCAGCTTAGGAGGTGGGATGGGCACTGAAGCTTTCTTT

j_gene: TRBJ1-2
abundance: NA
d_gene: NA
v_gene: TRBV4-2
CDR3aa: CASSQDVAGYGYTF
CDR3nt: TGTGCCAGCAGCCAAGATGTGGCAGGATATGGCTACACCTTC

j_gene: TRBJ2-4
abundance: NA
d_gene: TRBD2
v_gene: TRBV19
CDR3aa: CASSMSPGLAGGEAKNIQYF
CDR3nt: TGTGCCAGTAGTATGTCCCCGGGACTAGCGGGGGGGGAAGCCAAAAACATTCAGTACTTC

j_gene: TRBJ1-2
abundance: NA
d_gene: NA
v_gene: TRBV6-6
CDR3aa: CASSPRQAGSNYGYTF
CDR3nt: TGTGCCAGCAGCCCTAGACAGGCCGGTTCTAACTATGGCTACACCTTC

j_gene: TRBJ1-3
abundance: NA
d_gene: NA
v_gene: TRBV5-1
CDR3aa: CASSLDGGNTIYF
CDR3nt: TGCGCCAGCAGCTTGGATGGCGGAAACACCATATATTTT

j_gene: TRBJ1-6
abundance: NA
d_gene: NA
v_gene: TRBV19
CDR3aa: CASSIAPGGSYNSPLHF
CDR3nt: TGTGCCAGTAGTATCGCCCCGGGGGGCTCCTATAATTCACCCCTCCACTTT

j_gene: TRBJ1-6
abundance: NA
d_gene: NA
v_gene: TRBV2
CDR3aa: CASNTGQNPNSPLHF
CDR3nt: TGTGCCAGCAATACCGGACAGAACCCTAATTCACCCCTCCACTTT

j_gene: TRBJ1-1
abundance: NA
d_gene: TRBD1
v_gene: TRBV11-1
CDR3aa: CASSPGTVTEAFF
CDR3nt: TGTGCCAGCAGCCCTGGGACAGTCACTGAAGCTTTCTTT

j_gene: TRBJ2-2
abundance: once
d_gene: TRBD2
v_gene: TRBV6-1
CDR3aa: CASSGQRLATGELFF
CDR3nt: TGTGCCAGCAGTGGACAGAGACTAGCGACCGGGGAGCTGTTTTTT

j_gene: TRBJ1-2
abundance: few
d_gene: TRBD1
v_gene: TRBV7-9
CDR3aa: CASFPFRDRGRRNYGYTF
CDR3nt: TGTGCCAGCTTCCCTTTCCGGGACAGGGGGCGAAGGAACTATGGCTACACCTTC

j_gene: TRBJ2-7
abundance: NA
d_gene: TRBD1
v_gene: TRBV6-5
CDR3aa: CASSPDRGRNYEQYF
CDR3nt: TGTGCCAGCAGCCCAGACAGGGGGCGTAACTACGAGCAGTACTTC

j_gene: TRBJ2-5
abundance: NA
d_gene: TRBD1
v_gene: TRBV5-5
CDR3aa: CASSYRQGGRETQYF
CDR3nt: TGTGCCAGCAGCTACCGACAGGGGGGTCGGGAGACCCAGTACTTC

j_gene: TRBJ1-3
abundance: few
d_gene: NA
v_gene: TRBV6-5
CDR3aa: CASSYDVKGRLYF
CDR3nt: TGTGCCAGCAGTTACGACGTAAAGGGCAGGCTCTATTTT

j_gene: TRBJ1-6
abundance: NA
d_gene: TRBD1
v_gene: TRBV12-5
CDR3aa: CASGGDRGRLDSPLHF
CDR3nt: TGTGCTAGTGGCGGGGACAGGGGGCGTCTTGATTCACCCCTCCACTTT

j_gene: TRBJ2-5
abundance: NA
d_gene: NA
v_gene: TRBV29-1
CDR3aa: CSAGGVQETQYF
CDR3nt: TGCAGCGCTGGAGGGGTCCAAGAGACCCAGTACTTC

j_gene: TRBJ1-2
abundance: NA
d_gene: NA
v_gene: TRBV10-1
CDR3aa: CASSHRYPNYGYTF
CDR3nt: TGCGCCAGCAGTCACAGGTACCCTAACTATGGCTACACCTTC

j_gene: TRBJ2-1
abundance: NA
d_gene: NA
v_gene: TRBV29-1
CDR3aa: CSTRASSYNEQFF
CDR3nt: TGCAGTACCAGGGCGAGCTCCTACAATGAGCAGTTCTTC

j_gene: TRBJ2-7
abundance: NA
d_gene: NA
v_gene: TRBV6-6
CDR3aa: CASKGGAFSYEQYF
CDR3nt: TGTGCCAGCAAGGGGGGGGCCTTCTCCTACGAGCAGTACTTC

j_gene: TRBJ1-6
abundance: NA
d_gene: NA
v_gene: TRBV10-3
CDR3aa: CAISESRTENSPLHF
CDR3nt: TGTGCCATCAGTGAGTCGAGGACAGAGAATTCACCCCTCCACTTT

j_gene: TRBJ1-1
abundance: NA
d_gene: TRBD1
v_gene: TRBV7-9
CDR3aa: CASSSSYRDRGRANTEAFF
CDR3nt: TGTGCCAGCAGCTCCAGCTACCGGGACAGGGGGCGGGCGAACACTGAAGCTTTCTTT

j_gene: TRBJ2-5
abundance: NA
d_gene: NA
v_gene: TRBV5-1
CDR3aa: CASSSRSNQETQYF
CDR3nt: TGCGCCAGCAGCTCTAGGTCCAACCAAGAGACCCAGTACTTC

j_gene: TRBJ1-2
abundance: once
d_gene: NA
v_gene: TRBV5-4
CDR3aa: CASSLEGNYGYTF
CDR3nt: TGTGCCAGCAGCTTGGAGGGGAACTATGGCTACACCTTC

j_gene: TRBJ2-2
abundance: NA
d_gene: NA
v_gene: TRBV7-9
CDR3aa: CASSANPIKTGELFF
CDR3nt: TGTGCCAGCAGCGCAAACCCAATTAAAACCGGGGAGCTGTTTTTT

j_gene: TRBJ1-1
abundance: NA
d_gene: NA
v_gene: TRBV5-5
CDR3aa: CASSLRGNGAEAFF
CDR3nt: TGTGCCAGCAGCTTGCGTGGAAACGGCGCTGAAGCTTTCTTT

j_gene: TRBJ1-4
abundance: NA
d_gene: NA
v_gene: TRBV4-1
CDR3aa: CASSNRNSGNEKLFF
CDR3nt: TGCGCCAGCAGCAACAGAAACAGTGGTAATGAAAAACTGTTTTTT

j_gene: TRBJ2-5
abundance: once
d_gene: NA
v_gene: TRBV11-2
CDR3aa: CASSLHREATQYF
CDR3nt: TGTGCCAGCAGCTTACACCGAGAAGCGACCCAGTACTTC

j_gene: TRBJ2-7
abundance: NA
d_gene: NA
v_gene: TRBV7-8
CDR3aa: CASSLGGGTGPYEQYF
CDR3nt: TGTGCCAGCAGCTTAGGGGGTGGGACGGGACCCTACGAGCAGTACTTC

j_gene: TRBJ1-5
abundance: NA
d_gene: TRBD1
v_gene: TRBV19
CDR3aa: CASTTTGGSEPQHF
CDR3nt: TGTGCCAGTACTACAACAGGGGGCAGTGAGCCCCAGCATTTT

j_gene: TRBJ2-3
abundance: NA
d_gene: NA
v_gene: TRBV18
CDR3aa: CASSPLGGSTDTQYF
CDR3nt: TGTGCCAGCTCACCGTTAGGGGGAAGCACAGATACGCAGTATTTT

j_gene: TRBJ1-4
abundance: few
d_gene: NA
v_gene: TRBV2
CDR3aa: CASSVRVATNEKLFF
CDR3nt: TGTGCCAGCAGTGTCAGAGTCGCAACTAATGAAAAACTGTTTTTT

j_gene: TRBJ2-1
abundance: once
d_gene: NA
v_gene: TRBV2
CDR3aa: CASSRQVPPDNEQFF
CDR3nt: TGTGCCAGCAGTAGACAGGTTCCCCCCGACAATGAGCAGTTCTTC

j_gene: TRBJ2-7
abundance: NA
d_gene: NA
v_gene: TRBV5-1
CDR3aa: CASSDSTLHSYEQYF
CDR3nt: TGCGCCAGCAGTGACAGCACCCTACACTCCTACGAGCAGTACTTC

j_gene: TRBJ1-2
abundance: NA
d_gene: NA
v_gene: TRBV5-1
CDR3aa: CASSLDLFSYGYTF
CDR3nt: TGCGCCAGCAGCTTGGATTTGTTCAGCTATGGCTACACCTTC

j_gene: TRBJ2-7
abundance: NA
d_gene: NA
v_gene: TRBV7-3
CDR3aa: CASSLTGDPGYEQYF
CDR3nt: TGTGCCAGCAGCTTAACTGGTGACCCGGGGTACGAGCAGTACTTC

j_gene: TRBJ1-1
abundance: NA
d_gene: NA
v_gene: TRBV4-3
CDR3aa: CASSQWLGANTEAFF
CDR3nt: TGCGCCAGCAGCCAGTGGCTCGGGGCCAACACTGAAGCTTTCTTT

j_gene: TRBJ1-4
abundance: NA
d_gene: TRBD1
v_gene: TRBV5-4
CDR3aa: CASSSQGATNEKLFF
CDR3nt: TGTGCCAGCAGCTCCCAGGGGGCCACTAATGAAAAACTGTTTTTT

j_gene: TRBJ2-7
abundance: once
d_gene: NA
v_gene: TRBV4-1
CDR3aa: CASSRDQGWSSGEDERYF
CDR3nt: TGCGCCAGCAGCCGAGATCAGGGTTGGTCGTCCGGGGAGGACGAGCGGTACTTC

j_gene: TRBJ1-6
abundance: NA
d_gene: NA
v_gene: TRBV6-5
CDR3aa: CASGFGQPENSPLHF
CDR3nt: TGTGCCAGCGGATTTGGACAACCGGAAAATTCACCCCTCCACTTT

j_gene: TRBJ1-2
abundance: NA
d_gene: TRBD1
v_gene: TRBV19
CDR3aa: CASRSTGVNYGYTF
CDR3nt: TGTGCCAGTCGATCGACAGGGGTGAACTATGGCTACACCTTC

j_gene: TRBJ1-5
abundance: NA
d_gene: NA
v_gene: TRBV14
CDR3aa: CASSQDLSSFGEPQHF
CDR3nt: TGTGCCAGCAGCCAAGATTTAAGCAGCTTCGGTGAGCCCCAGCATTTT

j_gene: TRBJ1-1
abundance: NA
d_gene: NA
v_gene: TRBV2
CDR3aa: CASSVSGTWGTEAFF
CDR3nt: TGTGCCAGCAGTGTGTCAGGGACCTGGGGCACTGAAGCTTTCTTT

j_gene: TRBJ2-7
abundance: NA
d_gene: TRBD1
v_gene: TRBV7-2
CDR3aa: CASSSNRGTYEQYF
CDR3nt: TGTGCCAGCAGCTCCAACAGGGGAACCTACGAGCAGTACTTC

j_gene: TRBJ1-1
abundance: NA
d_gene: TRBD1
v_gene: TRBV5-1
CDR3aa: CASSGQGAPNTEAFF
CDR3nt: TGCGCCAGCAGCGGACAGGGGGCTCCGAACACTGAAGCTTTCTTT

j_gene: TRBJ1-2
abundance: NA
d_gene: TRBD1
v_gene: TRBV7-8
CDR3aa: CASSLRGDGYTF
CDR3nt: TGTGCCAGCAGTCTCAGGGGGGATGGCTACACCTTC

j_gene: TRBJ2-1
abundance: NA
d_gene: NA
v_gene: TRBV7-3
CDR3aa: CASSPPGRPFNEQFF
CDR3nt: TGTGCCAGCAGCCCCCCGGGCCGGCCATTCAATGAGCAGTTCTTC

j_gene: TRBJ1-4
abundance: NA
d_gene: NA
v_gene: TRBV11-2
CDR3aa: CASSLVGGWGEKLFF
CDR3nt: TGTGCCAGCAGCTTAGTCGGGGGATGGGGTGAAAAACTGTTTTTT